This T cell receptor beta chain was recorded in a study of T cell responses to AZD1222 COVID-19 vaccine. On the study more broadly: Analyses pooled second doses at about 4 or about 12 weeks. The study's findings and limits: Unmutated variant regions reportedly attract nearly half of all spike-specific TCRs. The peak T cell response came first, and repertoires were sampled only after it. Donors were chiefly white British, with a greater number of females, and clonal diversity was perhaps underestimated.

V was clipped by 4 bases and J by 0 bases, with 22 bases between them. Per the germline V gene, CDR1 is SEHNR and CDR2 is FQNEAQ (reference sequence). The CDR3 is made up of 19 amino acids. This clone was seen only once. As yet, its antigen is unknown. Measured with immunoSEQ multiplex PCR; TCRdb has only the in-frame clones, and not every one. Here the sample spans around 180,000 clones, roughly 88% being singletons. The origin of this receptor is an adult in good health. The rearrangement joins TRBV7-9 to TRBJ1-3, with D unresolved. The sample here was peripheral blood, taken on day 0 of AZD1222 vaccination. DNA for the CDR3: TGTGCCAGCAGCTCTAGCCGCGATGGAGGATCATACTCTGGAAACACCATATATTTT. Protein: CASSSSRDGGSYSGNTIYF.